Each of the 12 T cell receptor beta chains below was sequenced from the same sample in a study of cytomegalovirus exposure and HLA in healthy donors. PCR involved 60 Vbeta and 13 Jbeta primers. Method: immunoSEQ multiplex PCR; TCRdb's copy keeps in-frame clones and lacks some. The sample holds 220,000 or so clones, roughly three quarters seen once. Sequencing was performed on PBMCs. These receptors were obtained from a man in his fifties or sixties in good health and CMV-seronegative.

V gene TRBV7-6 combines with J gene TRBJ1-2, with a weak D call TRBD1 (5 bases). This CDR3 comprises 15 residues. Germline-derived CDR1 and CDR2 are SGHVS and FNYEAQ. Trimming took 1 base from V and 4 from J, leaving 13 bases between them. CDR3 sequence: CASSLGQGTAYGYTF. CDR3 sequence (DNA): TGTGCCAGCAGCTTAGGGCAGGGTACGGCCTATGGCTACACCTTC.

The table lists this clone with a count of one. The CDR3 DNA is TGTGCCAGCAATAGACAGGGATTTAATCAGCCCCAGCATTTT. Translation gives CASNRQGFNQPQHF. The genes are TRBV2 and TRBJ1-5, with 7 positions matching TRBD1. V lost 7 bases, J lost 4 bases, and 7 bases stayed unmatched. Germline CDR1 and CDR2: SNHLY and FYNNEI. CDR3 length: 14 amino acids. The whole variable domain, filled in from reference TRBV2 and TRBJ1-5, reads EPEVTQTPSHQVTQMGQEVILRCVPISNHLYFYWYRQILGQKVEFLVSFYNNEISEKSEIFDDQFSVERPDGSNFTLKIRSTKLEDSAMYFCASNRQGFNQPQHFGDGTRLSIL.

This chain connects TRBV11-1 to TRBJ2-7; TRBD2 aligns across 9 bases. This CDR3 is built from 15 residues. The germline V gene has CDR1 SGHAT and CDR2 FQDESV (reference sequence). The V and J ends lost 1 base and 3 bases, in that order; junction bases with no gene match: 4. The CDR3 nucleotides are TGTGCCAGCAGCTTAGGAGTTAGCGGGAGCTACGAGCAGTACTTC. Residues: CASSLGVSGSYEQYF. Using reference TRBV11-1 and TRBJ2-7 for the parts outside the CDR3, the full variable domain is EAEVAQSPRYKITEKSQAVAFWCDPISGHATLYWYRQILGQGPELLVQFQDESVVDDSQLPKDRFSAERLKGVDSTLKIQPAELGDSAMYLCASSLGVSGSYEQYFGPGTRLTVT.

The chain has TRBV4-2 and TRBJ2-3; no reliable D call. Germline CDR1 is LGHNA and CDR2 is YNFKEQ. V lost 0 bases to trimming and J lost 3 bases, with 16 bases between them. The CDR3 is 17 residues long. The CDR3 DNA reads as TGTGCCAGCAGCCAAGATAATATAGGCACAGATACAGATACGCAGTATTTT. It codes for CASSQDNIGTDTDTQYF.

The chain uses TRBV6-1 and TRBJ2-5; D gene uncertain. Per germline, CDR1 MNHNS and CDR2 SASEGT. CDR3 length equals 14 residues. Trimming left V 1 base short and J 1 base short, with 7 bases between. In nucleotides, the CDR3 is TGTGCCAGCAGTGAAGGAGAGAGCCAAGAGACCCAGTACTTC. It yields the protein CASSEGESQETQYF.

The chain uses TRBV7-3 and TRBJ2-1; D might be TRBD2 (6 bases). Trimming pared 5 bases from V and 6 bases from J, leaving 14 bases between. Looked up from germline, CDR1 is SGHTA and CDR2 is FQGTGA. The CDR3 runs 14 residues. The CDR3 loop is CASSPQGGSNEQFF. The CDR3 coding sequence is TGTGCCAGCAGCCCCCAGGGAGGAAGCAATGAGCAGTTCTTC.

This clone was seen only once. The chain employs TRBV18 and TRBJ2-4, with 9 nucleotides matching TRBD1. V gave up 4 bases and J gave up 3 bases; unmatched junction bases: 19. The CDR3 is 20 residues long. Germline CDR1 KGHSH, CDR2 LQKENI. CDR3 amino acids: CASSLPIRDRVRSGKNIQYF. CDR3 sequence (DNA): TGTGCCAGCTCACTCCCCATCCGGGACAGGGTCCGCTCGGGCAAAAACATTCAGTACTTC. The full variable domain, rest sourced from reference TRBV18 and TRBJ2-4, is NAGVMQNPRHLVRRRGQEARLRCSPMKGHSHVYWYRQLPEEGLKFMVYLQKENIIDESGMPKERFSAEFPKEGPSILRIQQVVRGDSAAYFCASSLPIRDRVRSGKNIQYFGAGTRLSVL.

The chain recombines TRBV6-5 with TRBJ1-1, with D perhaps TRBD1 (5 bases). The CDR3 runs 14 residues. V was pared by 8 bases and J by 1 base, with 14 bases between. The germline V gene has CDR1 MNHEY and CDR2 SVGAGI. CDR3 DNA sequence: TGTGCCAGCTCCCGGGGGGGAACGAACACTGAAGCTTTCTTT. Protein sequence: CASSRGGTNTEAFF.

This clone was counted once. Other DNA sequences of this sample code for an identical CDR3. The chain is built from TRBV9 and TRBJ1-5; D uncertain. The germline gives CDR1 SGDLS, CDR2 YYNGEE. The CDR3 has 18 residues. Trimming removed 1 base at V and 0 bases at J, with 17 bases between. The CDR3 spells CASSVSRSRRYSNQPQHF. Here the CDR3 DNA reads TGTGCCAGCAGCGTATCGCGGTCCCGTCGATATAGCAATCAGCCCCAGCATTTT.

The CDR3: CASSLVAGAIGVGTEAFF. CDR3 coding DNA: TGTGCCAGCAGCTTAGTGGCCGGAGCAATCGGGGTAGGAACTGAAGCTTTCTTT. This chain uses TRBV7-2 with TRBJ1-1, with D unresolved. The CDR3 contains 18 residues. In germline, CDR1 is SGHTA, CDR2 FQGNSA. The ends were cut back, 1 base at V and 5 bases at J, with 23 bases in the middle.

Only a few counts were recorded for this clone. The chain combines TRBV30 with TRBJ1-6; 10 positions match TRBD1. The CDR3 spans 15 residues. Trimming at V came to 5 bases and at J to 7 bases, leaving 8 bases not matched to a gene. Per the germline V gene, CDR1 is GTSNPN and CDR2 is SVGIG (reference sequence). The CDR3: CAWGSGTGVNSPLHF. The CDR3 bases are TGTGCCTGGGGTTCCGGGACAGGGGTGAATTCACCCCTCCACTTT.

J is TRBJ1-2 and V is TRBV28; perhaps TRBD1 as D (6 bases). CDR1 is MDHEN, CDR2 SYDVKM, per germline. The CDR3 runs to 12 residues. V was shortened by 7 bases and J by 3 bases, with 9 bases between the two germline ends. The DNA for the CDR3 is TGTGCCAGCACCACAGGGTACTATGGCTACACCTTC. As protein: CASTTGYYGYTF.